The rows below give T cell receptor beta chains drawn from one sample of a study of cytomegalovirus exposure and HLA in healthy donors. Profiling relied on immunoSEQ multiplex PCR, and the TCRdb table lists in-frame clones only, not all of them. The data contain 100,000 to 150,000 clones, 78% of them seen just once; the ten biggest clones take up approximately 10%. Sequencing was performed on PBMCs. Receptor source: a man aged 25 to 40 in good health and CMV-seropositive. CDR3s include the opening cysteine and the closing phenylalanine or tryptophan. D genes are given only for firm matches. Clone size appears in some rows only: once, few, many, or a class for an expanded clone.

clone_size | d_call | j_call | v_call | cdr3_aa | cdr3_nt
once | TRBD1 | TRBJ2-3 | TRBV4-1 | CASRGPDRGTDTQYF | TGCGCCAGCAGGGGCCCGGACAGGGGCACAGATACGCAGTATTTT
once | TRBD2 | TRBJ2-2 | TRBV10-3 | CAISGRDGGYAGELFF | TGTGCCATCAGTGGGCGAGACGGGGGGTACGCCGGGGAGCTGTTTTTT
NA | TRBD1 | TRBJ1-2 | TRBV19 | CASSRRQGVRDGYTF | TGTGCCAGTAGTAGACGACAGGGGGTAAGGGATGGCTACACCTTC
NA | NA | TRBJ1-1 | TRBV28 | CASSLVQDNTEAFF | TGTGCCAGCAGTTTGGTGCAGGATAACACTGAAGCTTTCTTT
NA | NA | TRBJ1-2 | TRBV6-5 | CASSYAGMGYTF | TGTGCCAGCAGTTACGCAGGGATGGGCTACACCTTC
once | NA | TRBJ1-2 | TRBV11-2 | CASSLRDRSYGYTF | TGTGCCAGCAGCTTACGGGATCGAAGCTATGGCTACACCTTC
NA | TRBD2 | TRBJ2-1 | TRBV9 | CASGQTSGRIEQFF | TGTGCCAGCGGGCAGACTAGCGGGAGGATTGAGCAGTTCTTC
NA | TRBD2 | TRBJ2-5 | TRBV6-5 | CASSRGRAGETQYF | TGTGCCAGCAGCCGCGGGAGGGCCGGAGAGACCCAGTACTTC
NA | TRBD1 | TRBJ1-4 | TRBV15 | CATSKGGRGDEKLFF | TGTGCCACCAGCAAGGGGGGCAGGGGGGATGAAAAACTGTTTTTT
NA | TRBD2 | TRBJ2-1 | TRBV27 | CASTQRSLADGEQFF | TGTGCCAGCACCCAACGTTCCCTAGCGGACGGTGAGCAGTTCTTC
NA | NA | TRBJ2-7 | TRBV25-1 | CASSELGGGVYEQYF | TGTGCCAGCAGTGAATTGGGAGGAGGCGTATACGAGCAGTACTTC
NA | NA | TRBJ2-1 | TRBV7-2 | CASSRAGTDPNEQFF | TGTGCCAGCAGCCGCGCGGGTACGGATCCCAATGAGCAGTTCTTC
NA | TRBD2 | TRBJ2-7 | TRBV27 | CASRRTSRHEQYF | TGTGCCAGCAGGCGGACTAGCCGCCACGAGCAGTACTTC
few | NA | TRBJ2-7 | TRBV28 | CASSLDRNSAGYEQYF | TGTGCCAGCAGCCTCGACAGGAATAGCGCTGGCTACGAGCAGTACTTC
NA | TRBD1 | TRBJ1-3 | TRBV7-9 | CASSLGTGGNSGNTIYF | TGTGCCAGCAGCTTAGGGACAGGGGGGAACTCTGGAAACACCATATATTTT
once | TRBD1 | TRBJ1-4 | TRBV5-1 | CASSLGDRSPGLLFF | TGCGCCAGCAGCTTGGGGGACAGGTCTCCCGGTTTGCTGTTTTTT
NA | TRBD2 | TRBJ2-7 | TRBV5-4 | CASSAGTSGVSYEQYF | TGTGCCAGCAGCGCCGGGACTAGCGGGGTCTCCTACGAGCAGTACTTC
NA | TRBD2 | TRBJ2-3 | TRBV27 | CASSLTSGLRTDTQYF | TGTGCCAGCAGTTTAACTAGCGGCCTTCGCACAGATACGCAGTATTTT
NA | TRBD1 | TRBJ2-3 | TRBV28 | CASSLGYRDRGGDTQYF | TGTGCCAGCAGCCTAGGTTACCGGGACAGGGGTGGGGATACGCAGTATTTT
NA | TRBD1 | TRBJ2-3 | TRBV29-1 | CSVVVRGRGDTQYF | TGCAGCGTTGTGGTCAGGGGGCGCGGAGATACGCAGTATTTT
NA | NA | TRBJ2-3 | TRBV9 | CASSVSGRNTDTQYF | TGTGCCAGCAGCGTAAGTGGGAGGAACACAGATACGCAGTATTTT
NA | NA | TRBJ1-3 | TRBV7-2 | CASSSGISGNTIYF | TGTGCCAGCAGCTCAGGGATCTCTGGAAACACCATATATTTT
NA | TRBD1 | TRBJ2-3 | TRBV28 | CARRAGTGTDTQYF | TGTGCCAGAAGGGCCGGGACAGGGACAGATACGCAGTATTTT
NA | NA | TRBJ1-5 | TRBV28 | CASSLHGTPNSNQPQHF | TGTGCCAGCAGTCTGCATGGGACACCTAATAGCAATCAGCCCCAGCATTTT
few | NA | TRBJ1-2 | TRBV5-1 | CASSLDTGSYGYTF | TGCGCCAGCAGCTTGGATACGGGATCCTATGGCTACACCTTC
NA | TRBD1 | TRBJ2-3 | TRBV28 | CASSLSPFGQDTDTQYF | TGTGCCAGCAGTTTATCCCCTTTTGGACAGGACACAGATACGCAGTATTTT
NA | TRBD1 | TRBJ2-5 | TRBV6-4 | CARRQTGGLETQYF | TGTGCCAGAAGGCAGACAGGGGGCCTGGAGACCCAGTACTTC
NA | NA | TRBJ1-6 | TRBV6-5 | CASSYSTRDFGALHF | TGTGCCAGCAGTTACTCGACTAGGGATTTTGGGGCCCTCCACTTT
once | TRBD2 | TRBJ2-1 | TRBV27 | CASSTPRDYPYNEQFF | TGTGCCAGCAGTACTCCCCGGGACTACCCGTACAATGAGCAGTTCTTC
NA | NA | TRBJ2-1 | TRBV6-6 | CASSSPGGPRYEQFF | TGTGCCAGCAGTTCCCCTGGGGGCCCCCGCTATGAGCAGTTCTTC
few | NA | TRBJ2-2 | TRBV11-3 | CASSREAGELFF | TGTGCCAGCAGCCGCGAAGCCGGGGAGCTGTTTTTT
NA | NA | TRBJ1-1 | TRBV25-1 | CASRNGRVEAFF | TGTGCCAGCAGAAACGGTCGTGTCGAGGCTTTCTTT
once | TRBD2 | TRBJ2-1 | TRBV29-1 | CSGTSGRNEQFF | TGCAGCGGGACTAGCGGACGCAATGAGCAGTTCTTC
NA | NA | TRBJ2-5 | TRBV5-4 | CASMTTDQETQYF | TGTGCCAGCATGACGACAGACCAAGAGACCCAGTACTTC
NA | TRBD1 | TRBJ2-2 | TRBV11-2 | CASSLEGDRGPPGELFF | TGTGCCAGCAGCTTAGAGGGTGACAGGGGCCCGCCCGGGGAGCTGTTTTTT
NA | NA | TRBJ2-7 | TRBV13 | CASSPTPRGSYEQYF | TGTGCCAGCAGCCCGACTCCCCGTGGCTCCTACGAGCAGTACTTC
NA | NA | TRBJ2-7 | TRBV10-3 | CAIGIQGGTYEQYF | TGTGCCATTGGGATTCAGGGGGGTACCTACGAGCAGTACTTC
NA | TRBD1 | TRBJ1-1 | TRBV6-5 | CASSFDRGQGTEAFF | TGTGCCAGCAGTTTCGACAGGGGGCAAGGCACTGAAGCTTTCTTT
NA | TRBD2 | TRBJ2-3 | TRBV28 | CASSSGASGVDTQYF | TGTGCCAGCAGCTCGGGGGCTAGCGGGGTTGATACGCAGTATTTT
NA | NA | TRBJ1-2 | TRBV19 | CASSRDTNYGYTF | TGTGCCAGTAGTCGGGACACTAACTATGGCTACACCTTC
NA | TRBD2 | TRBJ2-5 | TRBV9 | CASSATSGSGETQYF | TGTGCCAGCAGCGCGACTAGCGGGAGTGGGGAGACCCAGTACTTC
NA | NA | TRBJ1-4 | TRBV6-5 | CASSYNRNEKLFF | TGTGCCAGCAGTTACAACAGGAATGAAAAACTGTTTTTT
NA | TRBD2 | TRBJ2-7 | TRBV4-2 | CASSPGLGIYEQYF | TGTGCCAGCAGCCCAGGACTAGGAATCTACGAGCAGTACTTC
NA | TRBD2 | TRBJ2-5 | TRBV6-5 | CASRVFMGGQETQYF | TGTGCCAGCAGGGTGTTCATGGGAGGGCAAGAGACCCAGTACTTC
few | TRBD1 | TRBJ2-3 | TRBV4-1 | CASSPEGQGYADTQYF | TGCGCCAGCAGCCCCGAGGGACAGGGCTACGCAGATACGCAGTATTTT
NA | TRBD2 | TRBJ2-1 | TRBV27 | CASSPYSPGGTYNEQFF | TGTGCCAGCAGTCCATACTCCCCGGGAGGGACCTACAATGAGCAGTTCTTC